The 13 T cell receptor beta chains below were found in one sample sequenced in a study of glioma-infiltrating T cells after dendritic cell vaccination (TCRdb year 2016). The library was prepared using the immunoSEQ multiplex PCR assay. In TCRdb, the immuneACCESS table is reduced to in-frame sequences with V and J assigned. These tables do not hold every clone; where another copy was compared, an unresolved V gene accounts for under half, and the others remain unexplained. Counted in this sample were 85,000 to 95,000 clones; approximately 84% of them appeared once. The leading ten clones occupy about 15% of the sample. Sequencing used blood, obtained before dendritic cell vaccination. The receptor set was obtained from a human donor with glioblastoma.

This clone was seen only once. The rearrangement links TRBV19 to TRBJ1-2, with 9 bases lining up with TRBD1. V was pared by 4 bases and J by 8 bases, with 11 bases of the junction left unmatched. The V gene's germline CDR1 is LNHDA and CDR2 SQIVND (reference sequence). The CDR3 has 15 residues. The CDR3 bases are TGTGCCAGTAGTACATTCCTCGGGACAGGGATCGGCTACACCTTC. The encoded protein is CASSTFLGTGIGYTF.

This rearrangement joins TRBV5-1 to TRBJ1-2; TRBD1 aligns across 9 bases. V lost 4 bases and J lost 6; bases outside the gene matches: 4. The CDR3 runs to 13 residues. Germline V CDR1 and CDR2: SGHRS, YFSETQ. CDR3 DNA sequence: TGCGCCAGCAGCCAGGGACAGGGACATGGCTACACCTTC. Amino acids: CASSQGQGHGYTF.

This sequence joins TRBV9 and TRBJ2-5, with 9 bases matching TRBD2. The CDR3 has 14 residues. Germline V gene sequence: CDR1 SGDLS, CDR2 YYNGEE. V gave up 5 bases and J gave up 3 bases; unmatched junction bases: 5. CDR3: CASSEGLAEETQYF. In nucleotides, the CDR3 is TGTGCCAGCAGTGAGGGACTAGCCGAAGAGACCCAGTACTTC.

The V call is TRBV6-5, the J call TRBJ2-7; D may be TRBD2 (5 bases). The CDR3 runs 14 residues. V was shortened by 6 bases and J by 2 bases, with 14 bases between the two germline ends. The germline V gene has CDR1 MNHEY and CDR2 SVGAGI. The CDR3 sequence is CASRQRTETYEQYF. The CDR3 nucleotides read TGTGCCAGCAGACAGAGGACTGAGACCTACGAGCAGTACTTC.

The chain combines TRBV5-6 with TRBJ2-1; 10 bases agree with TRBD1. CDR1 is SGHDT, CDR2 YYEEEE, per germline. The length of the CDR3 is 14 residues. Trimming at V came to 3 bases and at J to 9 bases, leaving 6 bases not matched to a gene. CDR3 region: CASSWDRGFTEQFF. The CDR3 DNA follows: TGTGCCAGCAGCTGGGACAGGGGTTTTACTGAGCAGTTCTTC.

CDR3 sequence reads: CASSLLDNEQFF. The CDR3 bases are TGTGCCAGCAGCTTACTAGACAATGAGCAGTTCTTC. The gene calls are TRBV13 and TRBJ2-1; D is unresolved. Trimming pared 2 bases from V and 5 bases from J, leaving 4 bases between. Germline loops: CDR1 PRHDT, CDR2 FYEKMQ (reference sequence). This CDR3 is 12 amino acids long.

V usage is TRBV7-2 and J usage is TRBJ2-5; D call uncertain. The germline V and J ends were trimmed by 2 bases and 4 bases, with 8 bases remaining between them. The CDR3 extends over 13 amino acids. Germline lookup yields CDR1 SGHTA and CDR2 FQGNSA. Here the CDR3 DNA reads TGTGCCAGCAGCTTACTCGTCTTAGAGACCCAGTACTTC. This encodes CASSLLVLETQYF.

This chain connects TRBV6-4 to TRBJ2-1; D ambiguous. Germline V CDR1 and CDR2: MRHNA, SNTAGT. The CDR3 has 13 residues. The V end lost 0 bases, the J end lost 4 bases, and 4 bases lay between the germline ends. The CDR3 reads CASSDSSYNEQFF. The CDR3 bases are TGTGCCAGCAGTGACTCTTCTTACAATGAGCAGTTCTTC.

This chain connects TRBV5-4 to TRBJ2-7; 8 bases line up with TRBD2. CDR1 is SGHNT, CDR2 YYREEE, per germline (reference sequence). The trim removed 4 bases at V and 3 bases at J, leaving 9 bases unmatched. There are 15 residues in the CDR3. In DNA form, the CDR3 reads TGTGCCAGCAGCCCGGGGCGGGGGGAATACTACGAGCAGTACTTC. It specifies CASSPGRGEYYEQYF.

This clone occurred a few times. The genes are TRBV9 and TRBJ1-2; possible D gene TRBD1, 6 bases. The CDR3 length is 13 residues. Germline values: CDR1 SGDLS, CDR2 YYNGEE. Trimming took 4 bases from V and 6 from J, leaving 13 bases between them. In DNA, the CDR3 is TGTGCCAGCAGCAAAAGAGGGGGGGATGGCTACACCTTC. Protein: CASSKRGGDGYTF.

The chain is built from TRBV9 and TRBJ2-3, with 8 bases matching TRBD2. Germline-derived CDR1 and CDR2 are SGDLS and YYNGEE. V shed 4 bases, J shed 3 bases, and the junction held 16 bases outside the gene matches. CDR3 size: 18 residues. The CDR3 is CASSSTGWREVRTDTQYF. The DNA for the CDR3 is TGTGCCAGCAGCTCGACTGGGTGGCGGGAGGTACGGACAGATACGCAGTATTTT.

The chain recombines TRBV28 with TRBJ1-3; a weak D match, TRBD1 (5 bases). Per the germline V gene, CDR1 is MDHEN and CDR2 is SYDVKM. The CDR3 covers 14 residues. V lost 8 bases, J lost 6 bases, and 17 bases lay in between. The CDR3, as DNA: TGTGCCAGCCGACCCCCGGGGGGTGTAAACACCATATATTTT. This codes for CASRPPGGVNTIYF.

V gene TRBV5-6 combines with J gene TRBJ2-3; D is perhaps TRBD1 (5 bases). The CDR3 is 15 residues long. Deletions cut 1 base from V and 0 bases from J, with 9 bases between. The germline V gene has CDR1 SGHDT and CDR2 YYEEEE. The CDR3 here is CASSLPRASTDTQYF. Here the CDR3 DNA reads TGTGCCAGCAGCTTGCCCAGGGCCAGCACAGATACGCAGTATTTT.